This entry describes one TCR beta chain. The antigen remains undetermined. Every bit of the isolated RNA underwent reverse transcription, so sequencing read expressed TCRB transcripts. Using immunoSEQ multiplex PCR, the repertoire was profiled, and TCRdb retains in-frame clones only, with some absent. This sample carries about 160,000 clones, less than 9.5% of them seen once, and the ten largest clones take over 2%. The authors took one heparinised blood draw, averaging approximately 0.12 L, from each donor. The sample comes from a study of beta chain features in type 1 diabetes. Study as a whole: In age, gender and cell yields, patients were similar to healthy donors.

Study-wide findings and caveats: Any HLA-type effect on TCRB rearrangement remained unresolved here. In every one of the four CD4+ subsets, TCRB CDR3s were moderately but significantly shorter in Type 1 diabetes patients.

With 6 bases removed from V and 5 bases from J, the gap between germline ends came to 10 bases. CDR3 size: 12 residues. CDR1 and CDR2 from the germline V gene are KGHSH and LQKENI. The J gene is TRBJ2-5, the V gene TRBV18, with TRBD2 as a possible D gene (6 bases). The receptor was isolated from a woman younger than 35 in good health. The specimen sequenced was central memory CD4+ T cells from blood. CDR3 sequence: CASSDSGETQYF. DNA of the CDR3: TGTGCCAGCTCCGACAGCGGGGAGACCCAGTACTTC.